The TCR beta chain described here comes from a study of OX40 agonist ivuxolimab in advanced cancers. The J segment lost 3 bases and the V segment lost 3 bases, leaving 11 bases of the junction unmatched. Looked up from germline, CDR1 is SGHRS and CDR2 is YFSETQ. This CDR3 contains 16 residues. Repertoires were generated with immunoSEQ multiplex PCR, while TCRdb's copy carries only in-frame clones and drops some. The data hold about 61,000 clones, with approximately 82% observed a single time. The sample here was CD4+ or CD8+ T cells sorted from blood, taken in a trial of the OX40 agonist ivuxolimab. The receptor was isolated from an adult with an advanced solid tumor such as melanoma, head and neck, liver or kidney cancer. This rearrangement joins TRBV5-1 to TRBJ2-5; 7 nucleotides match TRBD2. In DNA, the CDR3 is TGCGCCAGCAGCTCCCCTTCGGGCGGGAGTGAAGAGACCCAGTACTTC. Translating gives CASSSPSGGSEETQYF.